The present entry profiles one TCR beta chain with its context. Naive CD8 cells, CD45RO-negative and positively selected for CCR7, excluded terminally differentiated effector memory CD45RA+ cells. The data derive from a study of shared clonotypes between healthy human individuals. The repertoire was sequenced with immunoSEQ multiplex PCR; TCRdb's copy has only in-frame clones and lacks some. The sample shows 630,000 or so clones, about 98% of them seen only once. This clonotype was obtained from a man younger than 40 in good health. The sample comprised naive CD8+ T cells sorted from blood.

Here the CDR3 reads CASGQASNTGELFF. In DNA, the CDR3 is TGTGCCAGCGGACAGGCCTCGAACACCGGGGAGCTGTTTTTT. The chain uses TRBV7-8 and TRBJ2-2, with 7 bases aligning to TRBD1. The CDR3 has 14 residues. The V segment lost 8 bases and the J segment 0 bases; nucleotides outside the gene matches: 3. The germline V gene has CDR1 SGHVS and CDR2 FQNEAQ.